The clone carrying this T cell receptor beta chain was counted many times. Antigen: not known. Germline-derived CDR1 and CDR2 are MNHEY and SMNVEV (reference sequence). CDR3 length: 16 amino acids. V trimming: 6 bases; J trimming: 2 bases; junction bases outside the gene matches: 7. Library preparation (for TCRbeta) was performed with unique molecular identifiers. TCRdb ran MiXCR on the PCR reads and lists one entry per CDR3 protein. The repertoire holds fewer than 550,000 distinct CDR3 sequences, with approximately 10% as singletons. This sample is drawn from a study of T-cell reconstitution after alpha-beta-depleted transplantation in children. Study observations and caveats: T cells produced anew were the main source of T-cell counts and diversity one year after transplant. Where alpha-beta T cells came from about two months after transplant was reportedly several hundred expanded graft clones. Some patients showed high day-60 TCRbeta diversity, which derived from surviving recipient T cells and thymic progenitors.

The rearrangement links TRBV27 to TRBJ2-3, with TRBD2 identical over 11 bases. The receptor comes from a child under 10 years old with inherited bone marrow failure, due to receive a stem cell transplant. Source: PBMCs, taken before TCRalphabeta/CD19-depleted stem cell transplant. The CDR3 here is CASSPGLAEYTDTQYF. CDR3 coding DNA: TGTGCCAGCAGCCCGGGACTAGCGGAGTACACAGATACGCAGTATTTT.